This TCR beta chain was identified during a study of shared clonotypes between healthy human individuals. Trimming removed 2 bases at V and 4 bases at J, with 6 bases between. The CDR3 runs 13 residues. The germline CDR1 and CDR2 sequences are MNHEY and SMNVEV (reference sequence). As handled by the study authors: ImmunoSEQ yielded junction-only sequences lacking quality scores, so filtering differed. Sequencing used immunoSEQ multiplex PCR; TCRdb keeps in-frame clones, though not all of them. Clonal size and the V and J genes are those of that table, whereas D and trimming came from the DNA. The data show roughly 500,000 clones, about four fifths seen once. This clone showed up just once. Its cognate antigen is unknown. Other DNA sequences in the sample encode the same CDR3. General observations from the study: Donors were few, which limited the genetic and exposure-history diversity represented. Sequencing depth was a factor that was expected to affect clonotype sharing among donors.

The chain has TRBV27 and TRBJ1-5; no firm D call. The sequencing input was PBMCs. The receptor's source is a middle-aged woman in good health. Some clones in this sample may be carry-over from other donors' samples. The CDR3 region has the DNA TGTGCCAGCAGTTTAAACAGAAATCAGCCCCAGCATTTT. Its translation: CASSLNRNQPQHF.